This T cell receptor beta chain was sequenced for a study of T cell repertoires in cytomegalovirus infection. Looking at the study overall: Public TCR beta signatures marked donors with CMV infection and the matching HLA.

Whole-study results and caveats: Summed frequency of public TCR beta families distinguished CMV carriers with the relevant HLA. The response measured ex vivo was dominated by TCR beta clonotypes (HLA-C-restricted and CMV-specific).

With V trimmed by 5 bases and J by 4 bases, 8 bases remained unmatched. This CDR3 is built from 16 residues. Germline values: CDR1 SEHNR, CDR2 FQNEAQ (reference sequence). TCRdb itself ran the reads through MiXCR, one entry per CDR3 protein. The profile shows 150,000 to 200,000 distinct CDR3 sequences, under 30% of them singletons. A word on this clonotype: The antigen remains undetermined.

What was sequenced was PBMCs. The chain couples TRBV7-9 to TRBJ1-1; 12 bases match TRBD1. This receptor was identified in a human donor in good health (CMV status not recorded). Some clones in this sample may be carry-over from other donors' samples. The DNA for the CDR3 is TGTGCCAGCAGCCGTGGGACAGGGGGCCGTGGCACTGAAGCTTTCTTT. Translating it yields CASSRGTGGRGTEAFF.